This TCR beta chain was captured by sequencing in a study of blood T cell repertoires in COVID-19 (dated by TCRdb to about 2020). Describing the broader study: Samples covering the acute and convalescent phases of COVID-19 were provided by collaborators in the United States, Italy and Spain. The dataset comprised deeply sampled blood TCRbeta repertoires from subjects exposed to, actively infected with, or recovered from COVID-19. The samples were drawn from the first 160 participants of the ongoing ImmuneRACE study and from 950 to 1,500 subjects provided by 6 global collaborators. Where available, HLA class I and class II types were obtained from metadata supplied by the sample provider rather than from assay-based typing. The prospective study material was composed of cDNA or gDNA derived from T cells, B-cell-depleted T cells, or PBMCs. Sample metadata almost always included a de-identified subject ID, COVID-19 status, age in years and sex. The repertoires were released in a freely available public database intended as a resource for research on the immune response to SARS-CoV-2. Study-level results and caveats: Clinical and demographic metadata were provided uncurated, with the amount varying by source and participant.

The CDR3 numbers 15 residues from cysteine through phenylalanine. The only DNA kept is the CDR3, 45 bases in frame from the first base. The germline V gene (reference sequence) supplies CDR1 LNHDA and CDR2 SQIVND. V loses 0 bases, J loses 4 bases, and the germline ends lie 12 bases apart. For this clone: The antigen this receptor binds is unknown. Per-base qualities were not stored, and no clone one base away is much larger.

The immunoSEQ Assay, a bias-controlled multiplex PCR, was used to amplify TCRbeta CDR3 regions from genomic DNA. Under the source paper's analysis protocol: Nucleated cell counts per sample were estimated from amplification of reference gene primers within the assay. Sequence reads were collapsed and filtered to measure the absolute abundance of every unique TCRbeta CDR3 rearrangement. Productive Simpson clonality was computed per sample as the square root of Simpson's diversity index over productive rearrangements. TCRdb carries this immuneACCESS record with in-frame sequences only. Its versions omit some clonotypes, under half of them owing to an unresolved V gene in the studies checked, with the rest unexplained. D and trimming were read from the DNA, whereas the V and J calls and clone size are those reported in that table. Across this sample there are under 200,000 clones, with 89% seen only once. Roughly 0.77% of the sample is held by the ten biggest clonotypes.

Enrolling through a virtual design, the prospective study's participants ranged in age from roughly 18 to 90 years and lived across roughly 24 United States geographic areas. In the prospective study, cohorts were assigned on the basis of participant-reported clinical history obtained from a screening survey and a study questionnaire. For ImmuneRACE Cohort 3, a participant was defined as recovered based on two consecutive negative NP/OP PCR tests, clearance by a healthcare professional, or resolution of symptoms. In the prospective study, whole blood, serum and a nasopharyngeal or oropharyngeal swab were collected from each participant by mobile phlebotomists. Participants in the prospective study had the option to provide additional blood draws and questionnaires over an approximately 2-month period. Prospective study blood samples were shipped either frozen or at room temperature before DNA extraction.

Recombination joined TRBV19 with TRBJ2-5; tentative D gene TRBD1, with 5 bases matching. Sequencing was carried out using PBMCs or T cells enriched from blood (not recorded which). This TCR derives from a woman aged 18-29 years who had recovered from COVID-19. The base sequence is TGTGCCAGTAGTATAGAGGGGCGGTGGGGAGAGACCCAGTACTTC. It codes for CASSIEGRWGETQYF.